The clone carrying this T cell receptor beta chain was recorded many times. Its target is unknown. CDR1 is DFQATT, CDR2 SNEGSKA, per germline (reference sequence). V dropped 4 bases and J dropped 9; count of bases not matched to a gene: 6. The CDR3 consists of 13 residues. The TCR library protocol attached unique molecular identifiers to the individual cDNA molecules. From the 5' RACE reads, TCRdb called clonotypes with MiXCR, one entry per CDR3 protein. In the table there are around 26,000 distinct CDR3 sequences, more than 4.5% of which are singletons. The data were taken from a study of early T cells in non-severe SARS-CoV-2 infection. Study-level information: Chains were not paired, and sequencing was done on bulk RNA from unsorted whole blood.

General study results and limits: Anti-spike CD8 responses were favored in VDJdb matching, and private and CD4 specificities were missed.

The rearrangement links TRBV20-1 to TRBJ1-6; TRBD1 matches 7 bases. Sequencing was done on a sample of whole blood. The receptor was derived from an adult who was a healthcare worker with PCR-confirmed SARS-CoV-2 infection or an uninfected control (not recorded which). DNA of the CDR3: TGCAGTGCTATAGCCCAGGGGGGTTCACCCCTCCACTTT. Translated: CSAIAQGGSPLHF.